Below, one T cell receptor beta chain is given with its context. Its antigen is still unknown. Single viable CD3+CD4+CD8-CD45RO+ cells were sorted as the memory CD4+ T cells. Trimming took 3 bases from V and 3 from J; bases not matched to a gene: 2. The CDR3 totals 14 residues. Per the germline V gene, CDR1 is SGHNT and CDR2 is YYREEE (reference sequence). This sample was taken from a study of memory CD4+ T cells and cytomegalovirus serostatus. Generated by immunoSEQ multiplex PCR, the TCRdb table keeps only in-frame clones and is missing some. This sample has over 75,000 clones, with approximately 80% found just once. Study-level results: Median bootstrapped AUC for CMV status was just under 0.97 originally, less than 0.93 US-trained.

V usage is TRBV5-4 and J usage is TRBJ1-2, with 10 positions matching TRBD1. This clonotype was sampled from an adult in good health and CMV-seropositive. Sequenced material: memory CD4+ T cells from blood. CDR3 region: CASSSGQGDYGYTF. The CDR3 DNA sequence: TGTGCCAGCAGCTCCGGACAGGGGGACTATGGCTACACCTTC.